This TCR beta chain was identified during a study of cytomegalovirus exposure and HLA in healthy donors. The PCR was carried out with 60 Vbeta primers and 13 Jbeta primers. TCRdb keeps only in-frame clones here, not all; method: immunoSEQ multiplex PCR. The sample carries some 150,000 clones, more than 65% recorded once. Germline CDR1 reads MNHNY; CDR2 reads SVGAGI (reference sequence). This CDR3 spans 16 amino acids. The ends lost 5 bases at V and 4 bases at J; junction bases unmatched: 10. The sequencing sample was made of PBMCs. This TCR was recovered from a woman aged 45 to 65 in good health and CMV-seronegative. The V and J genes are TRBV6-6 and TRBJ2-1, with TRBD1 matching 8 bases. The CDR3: CASSPFRTGTYNEQFF. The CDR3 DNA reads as TGTGCCAGCAGTCCCTTTCGGACAGGGACGTACAATGAGCAGTTCTTC.